The 12 T cell receptor beta chains in this list originate from one sample, sequenced in a study of OX40 agonist ivuxolimab in advanced cancers. Repertoires were generated with immunoSEQ multiplex PCR, while TCRdb's copy carries only in-frame clones and drops some. There are approximately 88,000 clones in the sample; around nine tenths occur only once, and approximately 0.28% lies in the top ten. The sample was CD4+ or CD8+ T cells sorted from blood, taken in a trial of the OX40 agonist ivuxolimab. These receptor sequences come from an adult with an advanced solid tumor such as melanoma, head and neck, liver or kidney cancer.

The chain recombines TRBV7-3 with TRBJ1-5; the D is unclear. The CDR3 contains 15 residues. V lost 4 bases and J lost 1, with 11 bases in between. CDR1 and CDR2 from the germline V gene are SGHTA and FQGTGA. CDR3 DNA: TGTGCCAGCAGCTCCGTCGCGCTAAGCAATCAGCCCCAGCATTTT. It codes for CASSSVALSNQPQHF. Drawing the rest from reference TRBV7-3 and TRBJ1-5, the complete variable domain is GAGVSQTPSNKVTEKGKYVELRCDPISGHTALYWYRQSLGQGPEFLIYFQGTGAADDSGLPNDRFFAVRPEGSVSTLKIQRTERGDSAVYLCASSSVALSNQPQHFGDGTRLSIL.

The sample holds one count of this clone. The J gene is TRBJ2-5, the V gene TRBV7-3; D gene unclear. The CDR3 is made up of 14 amino acids. V lost 2 bases and J 2 bases, leaving 9 bases between the germline ends. Looked up from germline, CDR1 is SGHTA and CDR2 is FQGTGA. CDR3 region: CASSLWPAQETQYF. CDR3 nucleotides: TGTGCCAGCAGCTTATGGCCAGCGCAAGAGACCCAGTACTTC. Full variable domain (outside the CDR3, taken from reference TRBV7-3 and TRBJ2-5): GAGVSQTPSNKVTEKGKYVELRCDPISGHTALYWYRQSLGQGPEFLIYFQGTGAADDSGLPNDRFFAVRPEGSVSTLKIQRTERGDSAVYLCASSLWPAQETQYFGPGTRLLVL.

The V and J genes are TRBV7-9 and TRBJ1-3; 7 nucleotides line up with TRBD1. The CDR3 spans 17 residues. Germline lookup yields CDR1 SEHNR and CDR2 FQNEAQ (reference sequence). The trim removed 5 bases at V and 0 bases at J, leaving 10 bases unmatched. This CDR3 is CASSPRGQEYSGNTIYF. The CDR3 nucleotides read TGTGCCAGCAGCCCCAGAGGACAGGAGTACTCTGGAAACACCATATATTTT.

The V and J genes are TRBV5-4 and TRBJ2-3; 8 bases are a match to TRBD2. The V gene end was trimmed by 4 bases and the J gene end by 4 bases; junction bases not matched to a gene: 5. The CDR3 contains 14 residues. Germline V CDR1 and CDR2: SGHNT, YYREEE (reference sequence). Here the CDR3 DNA reads TGTGCCAGCAGCCCTGGACTAGCCCCAGATACGCAGTATTTT. This encodes CASSPGLAPDTQYF.

This clone was counted between two and nine times. The chain recombines TRBV19 with TRBJ2-2; D assignment may be TRBD1 or TRBD2 (7 bases each). Trimming removed 10 bases from V and 4 bases from J, with 16 bases in between. This CDR3 comprises 14 residues. CDR1 is LNHDA, CDR2 SQIVND, per germline (reference sequence). CDR3 DNA sequence: TGTGCCACACGCCCAGGGGGGGCCACCGGGGAGCTGTTTTTT. This translates into CATRPGGATGELFF.

This clone was observed once. The J gene is TRBJ2-7, the V gene TRBV5-1; D is uncertain. Trimming took off 0 bases at V and 2 bases at J, with 6 bases between the two ends. This CDR3 contains 13 residues. Germline V CDR1 and CDR2: SGHRS, YFSETQ. The CDR3 spells CASSLGDAYEQYF. CDR3 sequence (DNA): TGCGCCAGCAGCTTGGGGGATGCCTACGAGCAGTACTTC.

V is TRBV19 and J is TRBJ2-3; D assignment may be TRBD1 or TRBD2 (5 bases each). The V gene's germline CDR1 is LNHDA and CDR2 SQIVND (reference sequence). V was shortened by 2 bases and J by 0 bases, with 21 bases between the two germline ends. The CDR3 loop spans 19 amino acids. The CDR3 here is CASSIRGVGTSSSTDTQYF. CDR3 coding DNA: TGTGCCAGTAGTATAAGGGGCGTGGGGACCTCCTCTAGCACAGATACGCAGTATTTT.

Note on this clone: Distinct nucleotide sequences in the sample also encode this CDR3. The gene calls are TRBV5-4 and TRBJ1-1; maybe TRBD1 (5 bases). V lost 4 bases and J 1 base, leaving 11 bases between the germline ends. The CDR3 has 14 amino acids. CDR1 SGHNT and CDR2 YYREEE come from the germline V gene (reference sequence). In DNA, the CDR3 is TGTGCCAGCAGCCAGCCCACAGGGAACACTGAAGCTTTCTTT. Protein: CASSQPTGNTEAFF.

This chain uses TRBV5-1 with TRBJ2-3; 11 bases align to TRBD2. The CDR3 is made up of 15 amino acids. J was trimmed by 4 bases and V by 1 base; bases with no gene match: 2. Germline V gene sequence: CDR1 SGHRS, CDR2 YFSETQ. The CDR3 sequence: CASSLYSGGADTQYF. Here the CDR3 DNA reads TGCGCCAGCAGCTTGTATAGCGGGGGGGCAGATACGCAGTATTTT.

Only one count was recorded for this clone. The rearrangement links TRBV12-2 to TRBJ2-3; no DNA check was done on the table's D call, TRBD2. TRBV12-2 is noted as a pseudogene. The CDR3 has 16 residues. In DNA, the CDR3 is TGTGCAAGTCGCTTTTGGACTAGCGGTTTCCCAGATACGCAGTATTTT. Its protein product is CASRFWTSGFPDTQYF.

The chain couples TRBV11-3 to TRBJ1-1, with D unclear. The germline CDR1 and CDR2 sequences are SGHNT and YENEEA. The CDR3 is made up of 13 amino acids. V was cut by 0 bases and J by 8 bases, with 10 bases left in between. CDR3 coding DNA: TGTGCCAGCAGCTTAGAGAGCTCGGGGGAAGCTTTCTTT. It encodes CASSLESSGEAFF.

The CDR3 region has the DNA TGTGCCAGCAGTGGTCAGAGGGGCCGCTACGAGCAGTACTTC. This codes for CASSGQRGRYEQYF. The chain is built from TRBV6-1 and TRBJ2-7; D tentatively fits TRBD1 or TRBD2 (5 bases each). The V gene lost 4 bases and the J gene lost 3 bases, with 13 bases spanning the gap. Germline-derived CDR1 and CDR2 are MNHNS and SASEGT. CDR3 size: 14 residues.